Here is one T cell receptor beta chain with its context. This entry belongs to a study of T cells in Graves' hyperthyroidism and ophthalmopathy. Authors of the study amplified TCR beta CDR3 regions from RNA transcripts. The HTBI primer set drove a first-round RT-PCR of the TCR CDR3. TCRdb independently ran MiXCR on the multiplex PCR reads; one entry per CDR3 protein. The table shows around 520,000 distinct CDR3 sequences, with around 15% occurring only once. V lost 5 bases and J lost 7; bases outside the gene matches: 7. Looked up from germline, CDR1 is DFQATT and CDR2 is SNEGSKA (reference sequence). This CDR3 is 13 amino acids long.

Sequencing was done on a sample of blood. This sequence joins TRBV20-1 and TRBJ2-7; 11 bases are a match to TRBD2. The sequence came from a woman aged 40 to 49 with Graves' hyperthyroidism. CDR3 loop: CSASGLAASEQYF. In DNA form, the CDR3 reads TGCAGTGCTTCGGGACTAGCGGCTTCGGAGCAGTACTTC.